The rows below give T cell receptor beta chains drawn from one sample of a study of blood T cell repertoires in COVID-19. Method: immunoSEQ multiplex PCR; TCRdb's copy keeps in-frame clones and lacks some. Here the sample spans some 48,000 clones, 86% being singletons. The sample consisted of peripheral blood. The origin of the receptors is a human donor in a cohort sampled during active COVID-19. The CDR3 runs from the conserved cysteine through the conserved F or W. The D gene is left open where the match is weak. A row's size may be missing; if present it is once, few, many or a size class.

clone size	J gene	V gene	D gene	CDR3 DNA	CDR3 protein
-	TRBJ1-2	TRBV2	-	TGTGCCACCCGGGACTCCTTAAACTATGGCTACACCTTC	CATRDSLNYGYTF
once	TRBJ2-7	TRBV19	-	TGTGCCAGTAGTCCGGGAGGACAGTCTGTCCAGTACTTC	CASSPGGQSVQYF
once	TRBJ2-5	TRBV21-1	-	TGTGCCAGCAGCAAAGATCGAAAGAGCACTGAAGAGACCCAGTACTTC	CASSKDRKSTEETQYF
-	TRBJ2-7	TRBV5-1	TRBD1	TGCGCCAGCAGCATCGGACAGGGGGAGACCTACGAGCAGTACTTC	CASSIGQGETYEQYF
-	TRBJ1-2	TRBV5-4	TRBD1	TGTGCCAGCAGCCCGACTTACAGGGGCGGCTACACCTTC	CASSPTYRGGYTF
few	TRBJ2-2	TRBV19	-	TGTGCCAGTAGTATAGGCCCCATGGCAGGGCTGGCCGGGGAGCTGTTTTTT	CASSIGPMAGLAGELFF
-	TRBJ2-7	TRBV19	-	TGTGCCAGTAGTCCCGCCGGACACTACTACGAGCAGTACTTC	CASSPAGHYYEQYF
-	TRBJ2-3	TRBV19	TRBD2	TGTGCCAGTAGTACCGGGGGGAGGGGCTGGAGAGATACGCAGTATTTT	CASSTGGRGWRDTQYF
-	TRBJ2-7	TRBV11-2	TRBD2	TGTGCCAGCAGCTCCATAGCGGGGGGGGCCTTAGGCGAGCAGTACTTC	CASSSIAGGALGEQYF
-	TRBJ2-1	TRBV19	TRBD1	TGTGCCAGTAGTATGGGACAGGGCGTACACAATGAGCAGTTCTTC	CASSMGQGVHNEQFF
-	TRBJ2-7	TRBV18	-	TGTGCCAGCCGGCTCTACCCCGGGACATCCACCTACGAGCAGTACTTC	CASRLYPGTSTYEQYF
few	TRBJ2-7	TRBV9	TRBD1	TGTGCCAGCAGCGTAGGTGACAGGGGGATCTCCTACGAGCAGTACTTC	CASSVGDRGISYEQYF
once	TRBJ2-3	TRBV2	TRBD1	TGTGCCAGTTCGGACAGGGGGACAGATACGCAGTATTTT	CASSDRGTDTQYF
-	TRBJ1-1	TRBV19	TRBD1	TGTGCCAGTACCTATGGGACAGGGGGAACTGAAGCTTTCTTT	CASTYGTGGTEAFF
-	TRBJ2-1	TRBV7-6	-	TGTGCCAGCAGCTTATCGTATCGTCAGGCGTACAATGAGCAGTTCTTC	CASSLSYRQAYNEQFF
few	TRBJ1-5	TRBV19	TRBD1	TGTGCCAGTACCTCAGGGGGACAGGGGTACAATCAGCCCCAGCATTTT	CASTSGGQGYNQPQHF
-	TRBJ2-4	TRBV13	TRBD2	TGTGCCAGCAGCTTGGTAGCGGGAGTGTCCTCACTAGCCAAAAACATTCAGTACTTC	CASSLVAGVSSLAKNIQYF
-	TRBJ2-7	TRBV7-9	TRBD2	TGTGCCAGCAGCCTGGGACTAGCCCCGCCTGACGAGCAGTACTTC	CASSLGLAPPDEQYF
-	TRBJ1-3	TRBV5-5	-	TGTGCCAGCAGCTCGGGCGGGGGAGGACCTGGAAACACCATATATTTT	CASSSGGGGPGNTIYF
-	TRBJ2-5	TRBV7-3	-	TGTGCCAGCAGCTTAGGGGTTGGCGGGGCCCTCCAAGAGACCCAGTACTTC	CASSLGVGGALQETQYF
-	TRBJ2-7	TRBV7-8	-	TGTGCCAGCAGCCCTCTTCGGGTGGTTGCTCACTACGAGCAGTACTTC	CASSPLRVVAHYEQYF
-	TRBJ2-2	TRBV7-9	-	TGTGCCAGCAGCTTTCCTCCCGGGGAGCTGTTTTTT	CASSFPPGELFF
-	TRBJ1-1	TRBV4-3	TRBD1	TGCGCCAGCAGCCATACCACCGACAGGGACACTGAAGCTTTCTTT	CASSHTTDRDTEAFF
-	TRBJ2-1	TRBV5-4	-	TGTGCCAGCAGCCCGGGGGGTCCAGGGGGCTTTTACAATGAGCAGTTCTTC	CASSPGGPGGFYNEQFF
-	TRBJ2-5	TRBV11-2	TRBD2	TGTGCCAGCAGCCCCACGGGGACTAGCGGTCCAAGGGGGGAGACCCAGTACTTC	CASSPTGTSGPRGETQYF
-	TRBJ2-1	TRBV2	-	TGTGCCAGCAGGGAGCACAATGAGCAGTTCTTC	CASREHNEQFF
-	TRBJ2-7	TRBV3-1/TRBV3-2	-	TGTGCCAGCAGCCGTGGGACAATTCCCAGCTACGAGCAGTACTTC	CASSRGTIPSYEQYF
-	TRBJ2-7	TRBV7-6	TRBD1	TGTGCCAGCAGCCCCAGACAGGGTCCCTCCTACGAGCAGTACTTC	CASSPRQGPSYEQYF
-	TRBJ1-1	TRBV18	-	TGTGCCAGCTCACCCGGGGAGGGGGTAAGCACTGAAGCTTTCTTT	CASSPGEGVSTEAFF
-	TRBJ2-3	TRBV11-2	-	TGTGCCAGCAGCGGTCAGGCTAGCACAGATACGCAGTATTTT	CASSGQASTDTQYF
once	TRBJ2-5	TRBV2	-	TGTGCCAGCAGTGAAGGCAGTTTCCTAGAGACCCAGTACTTC	CASSEGSFLETQYF
-	TRBJ1-2	TRBV7-3	-	TGTGCCAGCAGCTTAAATGCGGGAGCTTATGGCTACACCTTC	CASSLNAGAYGYTF
-	TRBJ1-2	TRBV11-2	TRBD1	TGTGCCAGCAGCTCGCTTCGAAACAGGGGGCATGGCTACACCTTC	CASSSLRNRGHGYTF
-	TRBJ2-7	TRBV6-6	-	TGTGCCAGCAGTCCCGGGTGGCTGGAGCAGTACTTC	CASSPGWLEQYF
few	TRBJ1-4	TRBV27	TRBD1	TGTGCCAGCAGTTTCGGACAGGGGGCTTTGGGGGAAAAACTGTTTTTT	CASSFGQGALGEKLFF
-	TRBJ1-2	TRBV19	TRBD1	TGTGCCAGTAGTATCGACAGGGGTAATGACGGCTACACCTTC	CASSIDRGNDGYTF
-	TRBJ2-7	TRBV4-2	TRBD1	TGTGCCAGCAGCCGGGACAGGGGGAATGCCTACGAGCAGTACTTC	CASSRDRGNAYEQYF
-	TRBJ1-5	TRBV27	-	TGTGCCAGCAGTTTACTGGCCCAGGGAGGTAGTCAGCCCCAGCATTTT	CASSLLAQGGSQPQHF
medium-sized	TRBJ2-2	TRBV5-4	-	TGTGCCAGCAGCCAGACTAGTAGGGACACCGGGGAGCTGTTTTTT	CASSQTSRDTGELFF
-	TRBJ2-2	TRBV7-2	TRBD2	TGTGCCAGCAGCTTAGACCCCGCCACTAGCGGGGGAAACACCGGGGAGCTGTTTTTT	CASSLDPATSGGNTGELFF
-	TRBJ2-1	TRBV7-9	-	TGTGCCAGCAGCTTAGGCGGGCTCTACAATGAGCAGTTCTTC	CASSLGGLYNEQFF
-	TRBJ1-2	TRBV4-2	-	TGTGCCAGCAGCCAACCCGGCTTGGAGGGCTACACCTTC	CASSQPGLEGYTF
-	TRBJ2-1	TRBV6-2/TRBV6-3	-	TGTGCCAGCAGTTACGCCGGGGAGGTGCAGTTCTTC	CASSYAGEVQFF
-	TRBJ1-1	TRBV9	TRBD1	TGTGCCAGCAGCGTAGAGACAGGGATGAACACTGAAGCTTTCTTT	CASSVETGMNTEAFF
-	TRBJ2-7	TRBV2	-	TGTGCCAGCAGGCGGACTGTTGGCTACGAGCAGTACTTC	CASRRTVGYEQYF
-	TRBJ2-3	TRBV6-4	TRBD2	TGTGCCAGCAGTCCGAGACTAGCGGGTAGTATAGATACGCAGTATTTT	CASSPRLAGSIDTQYF
-	TRBJ2-1	TRBV3-1/TRBV3-2	TRBD2	TGTGCCTGGACCGGGACTAGCGGGGGGGCTATTCATGAGCAGTTCTTC	CAWTGTSGGAIHEQFF
-	TRBJ2-7	TRBV3-1/TRBV3-2	-	TGTGCCAGCAGCCAACAGATGACCTACGAGCAGTACTTC	CASSQQMTYEQYF
-	TRBJ1-1	TRBV19	TRBD1	TGTGCCAGTAGTATTACCGGGACAGGGGGAAGAGCTTTCTTT	CASSITGTGGRAFF
medium-sized	TRBJ1-5	TRBV4-1	-	TGCGCCAGCAGCCAAGCGTCCGGGGGTGGACAGCCCCAGCATTTT	CASSQASGGGQPQHF
-	TRBJ1-2	TRBV2	-	TGTGCCAGCAGGCAGGGCGAGAGCTACACCTTC	CASRQGESYTF
-	TRBJ2-7	TRBV6-2/TRBV6-3	-	TGTGCCAGCAGCCTGCGACTCGCCTACGAGCAGTACTTC	CASSLRLAYEQYF
-	TRBJ2-5	TRBV27	TRBD2	TGTGCCAGCAGTTTACAGGGACTAGCGGGAGAGGGGACCCAGTACTTC	CASSLQGLAGEGTQYF
-	TRBJ1-1	TRBV11-2	-	TGTGCCAGCAGCTTAAACAGGAACACTGAAGCTTTCTTT	CASSLNRNTEAFF
-	TRBJ1-1	TRBV7-2	-	TGTGCCAGCAGCCTAGTCTCCCGAGGGAGCACTGAAGCTTTCTTT	CASSLVSRGSTEAFF
-	TRBJ1-2	TRBV27	-	TGTGCCAGCAGTTTAGGAGGGCCCACCTATGGCTACACCTTC	CASSLGGPTYGYTF
few	TRBJ1-5	TRBV7-9	-	TGTGCCAGCAGCTTAGATTTTACAGCTTATAGCAATCAGCCCCAGCATTTT	CASSLDFTAYSNQPQHF
-	TRBJ1-2	TRBV20-1	-	TGCAGTGCGAAAATAGACTATGGCTACACCTTC	CSAKIDYGYTF
-	TRBJ1-1	TRBV6-5	TRBD1	TGTGCCAGCAGTTACTCGACAGGGTGGGGGACTGAAGCTTTCTTT	CASSYSTGWGTEAFF